A selection of T cell receptor beta chains follows, all from one sample in a study of response to subunit inactivated influenza vaccine. TCRdb reprocessed the RT-PCR reads via MiXCR and lists one record per CDR3 protein. Of around 580,000 distinct CDR3 sequences in the sample, 10% to 15% are singletons; the top ten hold around 9.6%. The sequencing here drew on PBMCs from blood, taken on the day of vaccination. Receptor source: a man aged 45 to 65 who received an inactivated influenza vaccine. The CDR3 runs from the conserved cysteine through the conserved F or W. D genes are given only for firm matches. Some rows mark clone size as missing; the rest say once, few, many or name a class of expanded clone.

CDR3 length: 14; D gene: TRBD1; clone size: few; J gene: TRBJ2-7; V gene: TRBV12-3/TRBV12-4; CDR3 protein: CASRRPGQDYEQYF; CDR3 DNA: TGTGCCAGCAGGCGACCGGGACAGGACTACGAGCAGTACTTC
CDR3 length: 16; D gene: TRBD1; clone size: NA; J gene: TRBJ1-1; V gene: TRBV7-6; CDR3 protein: CASSWGTGDMNTEAFF; CDR3 DNA: TGTGCCAGCAGCTGGGGGACAGGAGATATGAACACTGAAGCTTTCTTT
CDR3 length: 13; D gene: NA; clone size: few; J gene: TRBJ2-5; V gene: TRBV6-2/TRBV6-3; CDR3 protein: CASGRDFKETQYF; CDR3 DNA: TGTGCCAGCGGCCGGGACTTCAAAGAGACCCAGTACTTC
CDR3 length: 20; D gene: TRBD2; clone size: many; J gene: TRBJ2-7; V gene: TRBV28; CDR3 protein: CASSYPSRSTSGTRDNEQYF; CDR3 DNA: TGTGCCAGCAGCTACCCCTCCCGCTCGACTAGCGGGACAAGGGACAACGAGCAGTACTTC
CDR3 length: 19; D gene: NA; clone size: NA; J gene: TRBJ1-5; V gene: TRBV28; CDR3 protein: CASSVWIRDISFSNQPQHF; CDR3 DNA: TGTGCCAGCAGTGTTTGGATTAGGGACATCAGTTTCAGCAATCAGCCCCAGCATTTT
CDR3 length: 14; D gene: NA; clone size: NA; J gene: TRBJ2-3; V gene: TRBV2; CDR3 protein: CASREGGQTDTQYF; CDR3 DNA: TGTGCCAGCAGGGAGGGGGGGCAGACAGATACGCAGTATTTT
CDR3 length: 12; D gene: NA; clone size: few; J gene: TRBJ2-5; V gene: TRBV12-3/TRBV12-4; CDR3 protein: CASSGPAGTQYF; CDR3 DNA: TGTGCCAGCAGCGGACCTGCTGGGACCCAGTACTTC
CDR3 length: 15; D gene: TRBD1; clone size: NA; J gene: TRBJ1-5; V gene: TRBV7-2; CDR3 protein: CASSPGTGYIQPQHF; CDR3 DNA: TGTGCCAGCAGCCCAGGGACAGGGTATATTCAGCCCCAGCATTTT
CDR3 length: 14; D gene: TRBD1; clone size: few; J gene: TRBJ2-4; V gene: TRBV20-1; CDR3 protein: CSARGQGGKNIQYF; CDR3 DNA: TGCAGTGCTAGGGGACAGGGAGGCAAAAACATTCAGTACTTC
CDR3 length: 14; D gene: NA; clone size: few; J gene: TRBJ2-7; V gene: TRBV12-3/TRBV12-4; CDR3 protein: CASRPESGRYEQYF; CDR3 DNA: TGTGCCAGCAGACCCGAATCGGGACGGTACGAGCAGTACTTC
CDR3 length: 15; D gene: NA; clone size: few; J gene: TRBJ2-7; V gene: TRBV19; CDR3 protein: CASSIRGATSYEQYF; CDR3 DNA: TGTGCCAGTAGTATAAGGGGGGCTACCTCCTACGAGCAGTACTTC
CDR3 length: 13; D gene: NA; clone size: NA; J gene: TRBJ1-2; V gene: TRBV30; CDR3 protein: CAWSGRVFDGYTF; CDR3 DNA: TGTGCCTGGAGTGGCAGGGTATTCGATGGCTACACCTTC
CDR3 length: 14; D gene: NA; clone size: few; J gene: TRBJ1-5; V gene: TRBV12-3/TRBV12-4; CDR3 protein: CASTLGEWNQPQHF; CDR3 DNA: TGTGCCAGCACCTTGGGGGAATGGAACCAGCCCCAGCATTTT
CDR3 length: 15; D gene: TRBD1; clone size: few; J gene: TRBJ2-7; V gene: TRBV23-1; CDR3 protein: CASSQSNRGYYEQYF; CDR3 DNA: TGCGCCAGCAGTCAATCGAACAGGGGGTACTACGAGCAGTACTTC
CDR3 length: 15; D gene: NA; clone size: many; J gene: TRBJ1-3; V gene: TRBV5-1; CDR3 protein: CASSLELGAGNTIYF; CDR3 DNA: TGCGCCAGCAGCTTGGAGCTGGGGGCTGGAAACACCATATATTTT
CDR3 length: 18; D gene: NA; clone size: few; J gene: TRBJ2-7; V gene: TRBV21-1; CDR3 protein: CASSKSPWGSGGSYEQYF; CDR3 DNA: TGTGCCAGCAGCAAATCCCCCTGGGGTAGCGGGGGATCCTACGAGCAGTACTTC
CDR3 length: 13; D gene: NA; clone size: many; J gene: TRBJ2-3; V gene: TRBV4-1; CDR3 protein: CASSTGPTDTQYF; CDR3 DNA: TGCGCCAGCAGCACAGGGCCCACAGATACGCAGTATTTT
CDR3 length: 13; D gene: NA; clone size: NA; J gene: TRBJ1-2; V gene: TRBV7-2; CDR3 protein: CASSPGGGLGYTF; CDR3 DNA: TGTGCCAGCAGTCCTGGGGGGGGCTTAGGCTACACCTTC
CDR3 length: 14; D gene: NA; clone size: NA; J gene: TRBJ1-3; V gene: TRBV11-3; CDR3 protein: CATHRESVGNTIYF; CDR3 DNA: TGTGCCACTCACAGGGAATCGGTTGGAAACACCATATATTTT
CDR3 length: 14; D gene: NA; clone size: NA; J gene: TRBJ2-3; V gene: TRBV9; CDR3 protein: CASTRASTVDTQYF; CDR3 DNA: TGTGCCAGCACCAGAGCGTCGACAGTAGATACGCAGTATTTT
CDR3 length: 16; D gene: NA; clone size: NA; J gene: TRBJ2-2; V gene: TRBV6-2/TRBV6-3; CDR3 protein: CASSYAGHQNTGELFF; CDR3 DNA: TGTGCCAGCAGTTACGCGGGACACCAAAACACCGGGGAGCTGTTTTTT
CDR3 length: 13; D gene: NA; clone size: few; J gene: TRBJ1-4; V gene: TRBV20-1; CDR3 protein: CSARNFVGEKLFF; CDR3 DNA: TGCAGTGCTAGAAACTTTGTAGGTGAAAAACTGTTTTTT
CDR3 length: 16; D gene: NA; clone size: NA; J gene: TRBJ1-4; V gene: TRBV27; CDR3 protein: CASKGYLAGSNEKLFF; CDR3 DNA: TGTGCCAGCAAGGGGTACTTGGCAGGGTCAAATGAAAAACTGTTTTTT
CDR3 length: 20; D gene: TRBD2; clone size: few; J gene: TRBJ2-3; V gene: TRBV5-1; CDR3 protein: CASSLTSGRAGHGSTDTQYF; CDR3 DNA: TGCGCCAGCAGCTTGACTAGCGGGAGGGCCGGGCATGGGAGCACAGATACGCAGTATTTT
CDR3 length: 16; D gene: TRBD1; clone size: few; J gene: TRBJ2-7; V gene: TRBV4-1; CDR3 protein: CASSQGPGQRPQGEYF; CDR3 DNA: TGCGCCAGCAGCCAGGGTCCGGGACAGCGACCTCAAGGGGAGTACTTC
CDR3 length: 14; D gene: NA; clone size: NA; J gene: TRBJ2-7; V gene: TRBV5-1; CDR3 protein: CASSFRGGMDEQYF; CDR3 DNA: TGCGCCAGCAGCTTCCGTGGGGGCATGGACGAGCAGTACTTC
CDR3 length: 13; D gene: NA; clone size: NA; J gene: TRBJ2-3; V gene: TRBV5-1; CDR3 protein: CASSTTSSDTQYF; CDR3 DNA: TGCGCCAGCAGCACGACAAGTTCAGATACGCAGTATTTT
CDR3 length: 16; D gene: TRBD2; clone size: NA; J gene: TRBJ2-5; V gene: TRBV20-1; CDR3 protein: CSARDPLLAHQGTQYF; CDR3 DNA: TGCAGTGCTAGAGATCCCTTACTAGCGCATCAGGGGACCCAGTACTTC
CDR3 length: 13; D gene: NA; clone size: few; J gene: TRBJ1-2; V gene: TRBV7-9; CDR3 protein: CASSSRTDYGYTF; CDR3 DNA: TGTGCCAGCAGTTCCCGGACGGACTATGGCTACACCTTC
CDR3 length: 17; D gene: TRBD1; clone size: NA; J gene: TRBJ2-5; V gene: TRBV25-1; CDR3 protein: CASRSAPGQGAQETQYF; CDR3 DNA: TGTGCCAGCAGATCGGCCCCGGGACAGGGGGCTCAAGAGACCCAGTACTTC
CDR3 length: 21; D gene: NA; clone size: NA; J gene: TRBJ2-7; V gene: TRBV11-1; CDR3 protein: CASSLPRTESLVSIYSYEQYF; CDR3 DNA: TGTGCCAGCAGCTTACCCCGGACAGAGTCCCTGGTGAGCATCTACTCCTACGAGCAGTACTTC
CDR3 length: 17; D gene: NA; clone size: NA; J gene: TRBJ2-7; V gene: TRBV7-8; CDR3 protein: CASSRGLVGGSSYEQYF; CDR3 DNA: TGTGCCAGCAGCCGGGGGTTGGTTGGCGGAAGCTCCTACGAGCAGTACTTC
CDR3 length: 17; D gene: TRBD1; clone size: NA; J gene: TRBJ2-2; V gene: TRBV5-4; CDR3 protein: CASSLADRGANTGELFF; CDR3 DNA: TGTGCCAGCAGCTTGGCGGACAGGGGGGCGAACACCGGGGAGCTGTTTTTT
CDR3 length: 15; D gene: NA; clone size: NA; J gene: TRBJ2-1; V gene: TRBV11-2; CDR3 protein: CASSIGLRHFNEQFF; CDR3 DNA: TGTGCCAGCAGTATAGGGCTTCGACATTTCAATGAGCAGTTCTTC
CDR3 length: 15; D gene: TRBD1; clone size: NA; J gene: TRBJ1-2; V gene: TRBV9; CDR3 protein: CASSVEPGGAFGYTF; CDR3 DNA: TGTGCCAGCAGCGTAGAGCCAGGGGGCGCTTTCGGCTACACCTTC
CDR3 length: 15; D gene: NA; clone size: NA; J gene: TRBJ2-3; V gene: TRBV7-2; CDR3 protein: CASSLAGTLTDTQYF; CDR3 DNA: TGTGCCAGCAGCTTAGCGGGGACCCTCACAGATACGCAGTATTTT
CDR3 length: 17; D gene: TRBD2; clone size: few; J gene: TRBJ2-1; V gene: TRBV5-1; CDR3 protein: CASSPTISGSSYNEQFF; CDR3 DNA: TGCGCCAGCAGCCCCACAATCAGCGGGAGCTCCTACAATGAGCAGTTCTTC
CDR3 length: 16; D gene: NA; clone size: NA; J gene: TRBJ1-1; V gene: TRBV7-9; CDR3 protein: CASSLGSPGFNTEAFF; CDR3 DNA: TGTGCCAGCAGCTTAGGTTCCCCGGGATTCAACACTGAAGCTTTCTTT